The TCR beta chain under discussion was sequenced for a study of Ad26.COV2.S vaccination and SARS-CoV-2 variants. General study points: Higher spike-specific TCR breadth was found in vaccine recipients than in placebo recipients. Following vaccination, spike-specific CD8+ and CD4+ T cell responses reportedly exhibited substantial breadth.

The germline V and J ends were trimmed by 5 bases and 6 bases, with 12 bases remaining between them. CDR3 length: 13 amino acids. Germline CDR1 reads MDHEN; CDR2 reads SYDVKM. Treatment reported: around 19 received Ad26.COV2.S at low or high dose, single or two shots; 5 received placebo; per-sample allocation not given. Samples analyzed were those drawn on day 63 after the first vaccine or placebo injection. A Boston adult aged 18-55 years was the donor. Immunization relied on an Ad26 vector, which expressed Wuhan-strain SARS-CoV-2 spike. Using immunoSEQ multiplex PCR, the repertoire was profiled, and TCRdb retains in-frame clones only, with some absent. This sample has a few hundred thousand clones, with roughly 90% found just once. On this clone: Its specificity is not known.

This rearrangement joins TRBV28 to TRBJ2-3; the D is unclear. This receptor was taken from a person between 18 and 60 years old who received the Ad26.COV2.S COVID-19 vaccine or a placebo. This material consisted of peripheral blood, taken in a trial of Ad26.COV2.S vaccine versus placebo. CDR3 sequence: CASSRDAYDTQYF. The CDR3 DNA sequence: TGTGCCAGCAGTCGCGATGCGTACGATACGCAGTATTTT.